The rows below give T cell receptor beta chains drawn from one sample of a study of blood T cell repertoires in COVID-19. Clones were read by immunoSEQ multiplex PCR, and TCRdb kept only the in-frame ones, dropping some. The sample has tens of thousands of clones, roughly 74% seen once; the top ten hold over 25%. What was sequenced was peripheral blood. The receptors here all came from a human donor in a cohort sampled during active COVID-19. Both conserved end residues are part of each CDR3. The D gene is left open where the match is weak. For some rows the clone size is stated as once, few or many, or as a class when expanded; others skip it.

j_call | clone_size | d_call | v_call | cdr3_aa | cdr3_nt
TRBJ1-5 | - | TRBD1 | TRBV5-4 | CASSPDRGVTAQHF | TGTGCCAGCAGCCCCGACAGGGGCGTTACAGCCCAGCATTTT
TRBJ2-6 | - | - | TRBV25-1 | CASSVMRDSGANVLTF | TGTGCCAGCAGTGTTATGCGTGACTCTGGGGCCAACGTCCTGACTTTC
TRBJ1-2 | - | - | TRBV20-1 | CSASRGEGYTF | TGCAGTGCGTCCCGTGGTGAGGGCTACACCTTC
TRBJ2-1 | - | TRBD2 | TRBV18 | CASSTLLAGKGNEQFF | TGTGCCAGCTCAACGTTACTAGCGGGAAAGGGCAATGAGCAGTTCTTC
TRBJ1-2 | - | TRBD1 | TRBV5-1 | CASSPGTANYGYTF | TGCGCCAGCAGCCCCGGGACAGCTAACTATGGCTACACCTTC
TRBJ2-1 | once | TRBD1 | TRBV4-1 | CASSLTRTGSYNEQFF | TGCGCCAGCAGCCTCACACGGACAGGGTCCTACAATGAGCAGTTCTTC
TRBJ2-1 | many | - | TRBV5-6 | CASSLGSLSYNEQFF | TGTGCCAGCAGCTTGGGAAGCTTATCCTACAATGAGCAGTTCTTC
TRBJ2-1 | few | - | TRBV10-3 | CAISVGNEQFF | TGTGCCATCAGTGTCGGGAATGAGCAGTTCTTC
TRBJ2-2 | - | TRBD2 | TRBV2 | CASIRDGGAYTGELFF | TGTGCCAGCATCCGAGACGGGGGGGCGTACACCGGGGAGCTGTTTTTT
TRBJ2-2 | - | - | TRBV7-3 | CASSFQGTRTGELFF | TGTGCCAGCAGCTTCCAGGGTACGCGCACCGGGGAGCTGTTTTTT
TRBJ1-2 | once | - | TRBV25-1 | CASSEWQSRYGYTF | TGTGCCAGCAGTGAATGGCAGTCGCGGTATGGCTACACCTTC
TRBJ2-2 | - | - | TRBV15 | CATSSRGLASTGELFF | TGTGCCACCAGCAGTAGAGGGCTAGCGAGCACCGGGGAGCTGTTTTTT
TRBJ2-5 | - | - | TRBV7-9 | CASSKDGQETQYF | TGTGCCAGCAGCAAAGACGGCCAAGAGACCCAGTACTTC
TRBJ2-1 | few | - | TRBV6-2/TRBV6-3 | CASSSRQAGSYNEQFF | TGTGCCAGCAGTTCCCGGCAGGCGGGGTCCTACAATGAGCAGTTCTTC
TRBJ2-7 | - | TRBD2 | TRBV19 | CASSIVGGSPYEQYF | TGTGCCAGTAGTATAGTGGGAGGGTCCCCCTACGAGCAGTACTTC
TRBJ2-2 | - | TRBD2 | TRBV30 | CAWSVSSGPGELFF | TGTGCCTGGAGTGTCTCTAGCGGGCCTGGGGAGCTGTTTTTT
TRBJ2-5 | - | - | TRBV5-6 | CASSSVQGETQYF | TGTGCCAGCAGCTCTGTACAGGGAGAGACCCAGTACTTC
TRBJ2-7 | - | TRBD2 | TRBV5-1 | CASSPRGSSYEQYF | TGCGCCAGCAGCCCCCGCGGGAGCTCCTACGAGCAGTACTTC
TRBJ2-1 | - | - | TRBV3-1/TRBV3-2 | CASSPAGTHEQFF | TGTGCCAGCAGCCCCGCGGGGACCCATGAGCAGTTCTTC
TRBJ1-5 | - | - | TRBV18 | CASSGRAGMNQPQHF | TGTGCCAGCTCTGGTCGGGCAGGGATGAATCAGCCCCAGCATTTT
TRBJ1-4 | - | TRBD1 | TRBV7-8 | CASSPLGQQKLFF | TGTGCCAGCAGCCCGTTGGGACAGCAAAAACTGTTTTTT
TRBJ2-1 | - | TRBD2 | TRBV5-1 | CASTPVPPGLADYNEQFF | TGCGCCAGCACCCCCGTTCCGCCGGGACTAGCGGATTACAATGAGCAGTTCTTC
TRBJ1-6 | - | - | TRBV5-4 | CASSRNRVRNSPLHF | TGTGCCAGCAGCCGCAACAGGGTACGGAATTCACCCCTCCACTTT
TRBJ1-3 | - | TRBD1 | TRBV25-1 | CASADRAGNTIYF | TGTGCCAGCGCCGACAGGGCTGGAAACACCATATATTTT
TRBJ1-2 | - | - | TRBV27 | CASSPRGLGGDFGYTF | TGTGCCAGCAGTCCTCGCGGCCTCGGAGGTGATTTTGGCTACACCTTC
TRBJ1-4 | - | - | TRBV4-1 | CASSPQATTNEKLFF | TGCGCCAGCAGCCCGCAGGCGACAACTAATGAAAAACTGTTTTTT
TRBJ1-1 | - | - | TRBV19 | CASSTYRAGGITEAFF | TGTGCCAGTAGTACTTACCGGGCCGGAGGGATAACTGAAGCTTTCTTT
TRBJ1-2 | - | - | TRBV4-1 | CASSQVQGNGYTF | TGCGCCAGCAGCCAAGTCCAGGGGAATGGCTACACCTTC
TRBJ2-7 | - | TRBD1 | TRBV13 | CASTIGGFGYEQYF | TGTGCCAGCACGATAGGGGGCTTCGGCTACGAGCAGTACTTC
TRBJ2-1 | once | - | TRBV3-1/TRBV3-2 | CASSPTGGSHEQFF | TGTGCCAGCAGCCCAACCGGAGGGTCCCATGAGCAGTTCTTC
TRBJ2-3 | few | - | TRBV15 | CATRPTRGSTDTQYF | TGTGCCACCAGACCAACGCGGGGTAGTACAGATACGCAGTATTTT
TRBJ2-3 | - | - | TRBV18 | CASSSMGLPDTQYF | TGTGCCAGCTCTTCTATGGGACTTCCAGATACGCAGTATTTT
TRBJ2-7 | - | TRBD1 | TRBV24-1 | CATSLGQTHSYEQYF | TGTGCCACCAGTTTGGGACAGACTCACTCCTACGAGCAGTACTTC
TRBJ2-2 | - | - | TRBV4-2 | CASSPTDAGELFF | TGTGCCAGCAGTCCTACAGACGCCGGGGAGCTGTTTTTT
TRBJ1-3 | - | TRBD1 | TRBV7-7 | CAGLSPDRPQSSGNTIYF | TGTGCTGGGCTGAGCCCGGACAGGCCACAATCCTCTGGAAACACCATATATTTT
TRBJ2-5 | - | TRBD1 | TRBV11-2 | CASSDTGGWETQYF | TGTGCCAGCAGCGACACAGGGGGCTGGGAGACCCAGTACTTC
TRBJ2-7 | - | - | TRBV12-5 | CASGLTRTSIYEQYF | TGTGCTAGTGGTTTGACCCGGACATCTATCTACGAGCAGTACTTC